This is a list of T cell receptor beta chains from one sample in a study of cytomegalovirus exposure and HLA in healthy donors. Only in-frame clones appear in the TCRdb table, and some are missing; sequencing was by immunoSEQ multiplex PCR. The table counts around 44,000 clones; about 6.1% lies in the top ten. Material: PBMCs. The receptors originated from a male donor in good health and CMV-seropositive. CDR3s include the opening cysteine and the closing phenylalanine or tryptophan. The order of the fields is D gene, V gene, CDR3 length, J gene, CDR3 protein, CDR3 DNA. D genes are given only for firm matches.

>TRBD2|TRBV4-1|17|TRBJ2-5
CASSQRTSLAIQETQYF
TGCGCCAGCAGCCAAAGGACTAGCCTCGCAATACAAGAGACCCAGTACTTC
>.|TRBV18|14|TRBJ1-1
CASSPLQGDTEAFF
TGTGCCAGCTCACCATTACAGGGTGACACTGAAGCTTTCTTT
>TRBD1|TRBV5-1|16|TRBJ1-6
CASSSTGDSYNSPLHF
TGCGCCAGCAGCTCCACAGGGGACTCCTATAATTCACCCCTCCACTTT
>.|TRBV11-2|14|TRBJ1-3
CASSLEYSGNTIYF
TGTGCCAGCAGCTTAGAATACTCTGGAAACACCATATATTTT
>TRBD1|TRBV2|12|TRBJ1-1
CASRGRGAEAFF
TGTGCCAGCAGGGGCAGGGGGGCTGAAGCTTTCTTT
>TRBD2|TRBV4-2|15|TRBJ2-3
CASRDGGANTDTQYF
TGTGCCAGCAGGGACGGGGGGGCCAACACAGATACGCAGTATTTT
>.|TRBV2|14|TRBJ2-3
CASSGLRGPDTQYF
TGTGCCAGCAGTGGCCTGCGGGGTCCAGATACGCAGTATTTT
>.|TRBV19|14|TRBJ1-1
CASIDRAMNTEAFF
TGTGCCAGTATTGACAGAGCAATGAACACTGAAGCTTTCTTT
>.|TRBV4-3|15|TRBJ1-5
CASSQEAGRPQPQHF
TGCGCCAGCAGCCAAGAAGCAGGGCGCCCTCAGCCCCAGCATTTT
>.|TRBV11-3|14|TRBJ2-6
CASSPGSGANVLTF
TGTGCCAGCAGCCCCGGCTCTGGGGCCAACGTCCTGACTTTC
>TRBD2|TRBV18|14|TRBJ2-7
CASSPLLAESEQYF
TGTGCCAGCTCACCACTTCTAGCGGAGAGCGAGCAGTACTTC
>.|TRBV19|13|TRBJ2-1
CASSIGLYNEQFF
TGTGCCAGTAGTATTGGGCTGTACAATGAGCAGTTCTTC
>.|TRBV27|15|TRBJ2-7
CASRPNKDISYEQYF
TGTGCCAGCAGACCTAACAAGGACATCTCCTACGAGCAGTACTTC
>.|TRBV14|15|TRBJ1-1
CASSQQGIGNTEAFF
TGTGCCAGCAGCCAACAGGGGATTGGGAACACTGAAGCTTTCTTT
>.|TRBV29-1|14|TRBJ1-1
CSVGGGGMNTEAFF
TGCAGCGTTGGGGGGGGCGGAATGAACACTGAAGCTTTCTTT
>.|TRBV19|18|TRBJ1-5
CATLLGGSGGWGNQPQHF
TGTGCCACCCTCCTGGGAGGGTCGGGGGGTTGGGGCAATCAGCCCCAGCATTTT
>.|TRBV13|11|TRBJ2-5
CASSLQETQYF
TGTGCCAGCAGCCTTCAAGAGACCCAGTACTTC
>TRBD2|TRBV7-9|16|TRBJ2-2
CASSSISAGGTGELFF
TGTGCCAGCAGCTCCATCAGCGCGGGGGGGACCGGGGAGCTGTTTTTT
>.|TRBV9|14|TRBJ2-1
CASSLFEVYNEQFF
TGTGCCAGCAGCTTATTCGAGGTCTACAATGAGCAGTTCTTC
>.|TRBV7-2|13|TRBJ2-7
CASSLRGGYEQYF
TGTGCCAGCAGCTTAAGGGGGGGATACGAGCAGTACTTC
>.|TRBV7-6|15|TRBJ2-3
CASSLTSSGSDTQYF
TGTGCCAGCAGCTTAACTAGTTCCGGATCAGATACGCAGTATTTT
>TRBD1|TRBV4-3|13|TRBJ2-7
CASSRTGGGEQYF
TGCGCCAGCAGCCGAACAGGGGGTGGTGAGCAGTACTTC
>.|TRBV7-8|19|TRBJ1-1
CASSLLRNPGMSPDTEAFF
TGTGCCAGCAGCCTCTTACGCAATCCCGGGATGAGTCCTGACACTGAAGCTTTCTTT
>TRBD1|TRBV27|14|TRBJ1-1
CASSTGAMNTEAFF
TGTGCCAGCAGCACAGGGGCGATGAACACTGAAGCTTTCTTT
>TRBD2|TRBV7-3|15|TRBJ2-7
CASSPGLAGAYEQYF
TGTGCCAGCAGCCCGGGACTAGCGGGGGCGTACGAGCAGTACTTC
>.|TRBV2|13|TRBJ2-7
CASMSQAYNEQYF
TGTGCCAGCATGTCCCAAGCCTATAACGAGCAGTACTTC
>.|TRBV30|13|TRBJ1-5
CAWSPGRGQPQHF
TGTGCCTGGAGCCCGGGGAGGGGTCAGCCCCAGCATTTT
>TRBD1|TRBV6-4|13|TRBJ1-2
CASSDGQGSGYTF
TGTGCCAGCAGTGATGGACAGGGAAGTGGCTACACCTTC
>TRBD2|TRBV11-2|16|TRBJ2-7
CASSARTSGGTYEQYF
TGTGCCAGCAGCGCCCGGACTAGCGGGGGGACCTACGAGCAGTACTTC
>.|TRBV5-1|13|TRBJ2-7
CASSHSPAYEQYF
TGCGCCAGCAGCCACTCCCCGGCCTACGAGCAGTACTTC
>TRBD2|TRBV6-1|15|TRBJ2-2
CASRLRGVGAGELFF
TGTGCCAGCAGGCTGCGGGGGGTGGGGGCCGGGGAGCTGTTTTTT
>.|TRBV30|12|TRBJ1-1
CAWDQGTPEAFF
TGTGCCTGGGATCAGGGGACCCCTGAAGCTTTCTTT
>.|TRBV4-1|15|TRBJ2-3
CASSQDTRLVDTQYF
TGCGCCAGCAGCCAAGATACGAGGCTAGTAGATACGCAGTATTTT
>.|TRBV6-1|14|TRBJ1-5
CASSDSRGNQPQHF
TGTGCCAGCAGTGACAGTAGGGGAAATCAGCCCCAGCATTTT
>.|TRBV4-1|11|TRBJ1-2
CASSQSYGYTF
TGCGCCAGCAGCCAGAGCTATGGCTACACCTTC
>.|TRBV25-1|16|TRBJ2-2
CASSEFGQGNTGELFF
TGTGCCAGCAGTGAATTTGGGCAGGGAAACACCGGGGAGCTGTTTTTT
>.|TRBV5-5|11|TRBJ1-2
CASSLGTGYTF
TGTGCCAGCAGCTTGGGGACAGGCTACACCTTC
>TRBD1|TRBV29-1|15|TRBJ2-3
CSVGQGASGTDTQYF
TGCAGCGTTGGCCAGGGGGCAAGTGGCACAGATACGCAGTATTTT
>.|TRBV4-3|15|TRBJ2-4
CASSQESTGINIQYF
TGCGCCAGCAGCCAAGAAAGTACAGGGATTAACATTCAGTACTTC
>TRBD1|TRBV29-1|16|TRBJ1-2
CSALGTAYRSNYGYTF
TGCAGCGCCCTCGGGACAGCCTATAGGAGTAACTATGGCTACACCTTC
>TRBD1|TRBV19|16|TRBJ1-1
CASSIGSRGENTEAFF
TGTGCCAGTAGTATAGGTAGCAGGGGGGAGAACACTGAAGCTTTCTTT
>TRBD1|TRBV28|18|TRBJ2-7
CASSLGAGRAGGTREQYF
TGTGCCAGCAGTTTAGGAGCAGGGCGGGCAGGGGGCACGAGGGAGCAGTACTTC
>TRBD2|TRBV19|19|TRBJ2-3
CASSISLLGASGVQDTQYF
TGTGCCAGTAGTATAAGCCTCTTGGGGGCTAGCGGGGTTCAGGATACGCAGTATTTT
>.|TRBV10-2|13|TRBJ2-7
CASSELGGHEQYF
TGCGCCAGCAGTGAGTTGGGGGGTCACGAGCAGTACTTC
>.|TRBV29-1|12|TRBJ2-5
CSVAAGQETQYF
TGCAGCGTTGCGGCAGGCCAAGAGACCCAGTACTTC
>.|TRBV4-3|18|TRBJ2-1
CASSQDVGRELLLNEQFF
TGCGCCAGCAGCCAAGATGTGGGCCGGGAACTCCTCCTAAATGAGCAGTTCTTC
>.|TRBV11-1|14|TRBJ1-2
CASSSLDRNYGYTF
TGTGCCAGCAGCTCCCTCGACAGAAACTATGGCTACACCTTC
>TRBD1|TRBV27|15|TRBJ2-2
CASSSTGTVAGELFF
TGTGCCAGCAGTTCGACAGGGACGGTAGCCGGGGAGCTGTTTTTT
>.|TRBV2|14|TRBJ2-3
CASSEGPRGDTQYF
TGTGCCAGCAGTGAAGGGCCGAGGGGGGATACGCAGTATTTT
>.|TRBV28|14|TRBJ2-5
CASSSPLRWETQYF
TGTGCCAGCAGTTCGCCCCTACGTTGGGAGACCCAGTACTTC
>TRBD1|TRBV7-9|14|TRBJ2-5
CASSLGDRIRTQYF
TGTGCCAGCAGCTTGGGGGACAGAATTAGGACCCAGTACTTC